Shown below are 7 T cell receptor beta chains from a single sample sequenced in a study of blood T cell repertoires in COVID-19. Assay: immunoSEQ multiplex PCR; the TCRdb copy retains only in-frame clones and omits some. The table records fewer than 40,000 clones, more than 70% of them present only once. Material for sequencing was peripheral blood. The receptors originated from a man between 60 and 75 years old with acute or convalescent COVID-19.

The V gene is TRBV7-8, the J gene TRBJ2-7; 15 bases map to TRBD2. J lost 0 bases, V lost 5 bases, and 11 bases had no gene match. Germline V gene sequence: CDR1 SGHVS, CDR2 FQNEAQ. CDR3 size: 19 residues. CDR3 region: CASSILGLAGGTNSYEQYF. Written as DNA, the CDR3 is TGTGCCAGCAGCATACTGGGACTAGCGGGAGGCACTAACTCCTACGAGCAGTACTTC.

V and J are TRBV11-1 and TRBJ2-7, with 9 bases that match TRBD2. Germline CDR1 and CDR2: SGHAT and FQDESV (reference sequence). The CDR3 consists of 16 residues. V was pared by 3 bases and J by 0 bases, with 6 bases of the junction left unmatched. The CDR3 sequence: CASSFVPSGISYEQYF. The CDR3 bases are TGTGCCAGCAGCTTCGTGCCTAGCGGGATCTCCTACGAGCAGTACTTC.

The rearrangement links TRBV9 to TRBJ1-3; 10 nucleotides line up with TRBD1. The J segment lost 5 bases and the V segment lost 3 bases, leaving 8 bases of the junction unmatched. Germline V gene sequence: CDR1 SGDLS, CDR2 YYNGEE. The CDR3 is made up of 16 amino acids. In nucleotides, the CDR3 is TGTGCCAGCAGCGACGGACAGGGGGTTTTTAGAAACACCATATATTTT. Amino acids: CASSDGQGVFRNTIYF.

This clone has only one observation. The chain is built from TRBV6-5 and TRBJ1-6; 8 nucleotides agree with TRBD1. The trim removed 6 bases at V and 8 bases at J, leaving 9 bases unmatched. CDR1 is MNHEY and CDR2 is SVGAGI in the germline V gene. This CDR3 has 15 amino acids. CDR3 region: CASRRTGGSDSPLHF. CDR3 DNA sequence: TGTGCCAGCAGGCGAACAGGGGGTAGCGATTCACCCCTCCACTTT.

The table lists this clone with a count of one. V gene TRBV10-3 combines with J gene TRBJ2-7, with a weak D call TRBD2 (6 bases). In germline, CDR1 is ENHRY, CDR2 SYGVKD. This CDR3 spans 13 amino acids. V lost 9 bases and J 0 bases, leaving 12 bases between the germline ends. CDR3 DNA sequence: TGTGCCATTCTTAGCGGTAGCTCCTACGAGCAGTACTTC. Translating gives CAILSGSSYEQYF.

This chain joins TRBV20-1 and TRBJ2-1; no firm D call. The ends were cut back, 3 bases at V and 6 bases at J, with 9 bases in the middle. The CDR3 runs to 12 residues. Germline V gives CDR1 DFQATT, CDR2 SNEGSKA (reference sequence). The CDR3 loop is CSASGSPNEQFF. The CDR3 DNA follows: TGCAGTGCTAGTGGTAGTCCCAATGAGCAGTTCTTC.

The chain employs TRBV28 and TRBJ2-7; tentatively, D is TRBD1 (5 bases). CDR1 and CDR2 (germline): MDHEN, SYDVKM. Trimming took off 6 bases at V and 0 bases at J, with 9 bases between the two ends. The CDR3 has 13 amino acids. The chain's CDR3 is CASREQASYEQYF. CDR3 nucleotides: TGTGCCAGCAGGGAACAGGCCTCCTACGAGCAGTACTTC.